These 20 T cell receptor beta chains came from one sample sequenced in a study of blood T cell repertoires in COVID-19. The assay was immunoSEQ multiplex PCR, and TCRdb's table has in-frame clones only and misses some. Of about 370,000 clones listed, approximately 88% are singletons. Sequencing used peripheral blood. All receptors come from a woman in her twenties or thirties with COVID-19, enrolled during active disease.

The rearrangement joins TRBV5-6 to TRBJ2-3, with TRBD1 matching 9 bases. J gave up 3 bases and V 3 bases, and 8 bases lay outside the gene matches. The CDR3 is 16 amino acids. CDR1 is SGHDT, CDR2 YYEEEE, per germline. In DNA, the CDR3 is TGTGCCAGCAGCTCCCAGGGACAGGGTTGGACAGATACGCAGTATTTT. It is translated as CASSSQGQGWTDTQYF.

On this clone: Other DNA sequences from this sample encode an identical CDR3 as well. The chain combines TRBV18 with TRBJ2-2, with D unclear. In germline, CDR1 is KGHSH, CDR2 LQKENI. CDR3 size: 13 residues. Trimming removed 1 base at V and 6 bases at J, with 6 bases between. The CDR3 region is CASSPREPGELFF. CDR3 coding DNA: TGTGCCAGCTCACCACGAGAACCCGGGGAGCTGTTTTTT.

The chain carries TRBV4-2 and TRBJ2-3, with D tentatively TRBD2 (6 bases). The V end lost 1 base, the J end lost 2 bases, and 13 bases lay between the germline ends. There are 16 residues in the CDR3. In germline, CDR1 is LGHNA, CDR2 YNFKEQ. CDR3: CASSQVGGWDTDTQYF. CDR3 DNA sequence: TGTGCCAGCAGCCAAGTGGGAGGATGGGACACAGATACGCAGTATTTT.

The CDR3 DNA reads TGTGCCAGCAGCCTATCTGGTGAGCAGTACTTC. It is translated as CASSLSGEQYF. The V gene is TRBV11-2, the J gene TRBJ2-7; no definite D call. The germline gives CDR1 SGHAT, CDR2 FQNNGV. The ends were cut back, 5 bases at V and 7 bases at J, with 9 bases in the middle. There are 11 residues in the CDR3.

This chain links TRBV11-2 with TRBJ2-7, with a tentative D call TRBD2 (5 bases). In germline, CDR1 is SGHAT, CDR2 FQNNGV. The CDR3 is 14 residues long. The V and J ends lost 0 bases and 7 bases respectively, with 13 bases between them. The CDR3 region is CASSLDSASIEQYV. The CDR3 DNA sequence: TGTGCCAGCAGCTTAGATAGCGCCTCAATTGAGCAGTACGTC.

The chain joins TRBV7-8 to TRBJ2-7; TRBD2 matches 9 bases. This CDR3 is built from 16 residues. Germline CDR1 reads SGHVS; CDR2 reads FQNEAQ. V dropped 3 bases and J dropped 5; count of bases not matched to a gene: 11. This CDR3 is CASSFLRVSGGNEQYF. CDR3 coding DNA: TGTGCCAGCAGCTTCCTACGAGTTAGCGGGGGCAACGAGCAGTACTTC.

In this sample, this clone turned up once. J is TRBJ2-7 and V is TRBV6-5, with 13 bases fitting TRBD2. CDR1 is MNHEY and CDR2 is SVGAGI in the germline V gene. The CDR3 has 15 amino acids. The V gene end was trimmed by 8 bases and the J gene end by 3 bases; junction bases not matched to a gene: 7. The CDR3: CASLKGTSGDYEQYF. The DNA of the CDR3 is TGTGCCAGCCTAAAAGGGACTAGCGGGGACTACGAGCAGTACTTC.

This chain links TRBV27 with TRBJ1-1, with D unresolved. Germline V gene sequence: CDR1 MNHEY, CDR2 SMNVEV (reference sequence). CDR3 length: 13 amino acids. The ends were cut back, 0 bases at V and 9 bases at J, with 11 bases in the middle. The CDR3 region is CASSLSPVSQAFF. The CDR3 DNA reads TGTGCCAGCAGTTTATCCCCGGTCTCCCAAGCTTTCTTT.

This chain links TRBV11-2 with TRBJ2-5; TRBD1 aligns across 9 bases. V shed 6 bases, J shed 0 bases, and the junction held 5 bases outside the gene matches. This CDR3 has 15 amino acids. Germline V CDR1 and CDR2: SGHAT, FQNNGV. The CDR3 loop is CASSPRDRDQETQYF. CDR3 bases: TGTGCCAGCAGTCCCAGGGACAGGGACCAAGAGACCCAGTACTTC.

The chain is built from TRBV29-1 and TRBJ1-5, with D perhaps matching TRBD1 (5 bases). V lost 4 bases and J lost 6, with 13 bases in between. CDR1 and CDR2 from the germline V gene are SQVTM and ANQGSEA. This CDR3 contains 13 residues. This CDR3 reads CSVVVGLGQPQHF. For the CDR3, the DNA is TGCAGCGTTGTTGTGGGGCTCGGTCAGCCCCAGCATTTT.

This clone came up a few times. The CDR3 loop is CASSGRTSGRSPSYEQYV. CDR3 DNA sequence: TGTGCCAGCAGCGGCCGGACTAGCGGGAGAAGTCCCTCCTACGAGCAGTACGTC. The gene calls are TRBV21-1 and TRBJ2-7; the table calls TRBD2, which could not be checked here. TRBV21-1 is classified as a pseudogene. CDR3 length: 18 amino acids.

V is TRBV5-6 and J is TRBJ2-1; 12 nucleotides align to TRBD2. The V and J ends lost 0 bases and 5 bases, in that order; junction bases with no gene match: 12. CDR3 length: 19 residues. Germline-derived CDR1 and CDR2 are SGHDT and YYEEEE. The CDR3 DNA follows: TGTGCCAGCAGCTTGGACGGGCTCGCTAGCGGGAGGGCCAACAATGAGCAGTTCTTC. Its protein is CASSLDGLASGRANNEQFF. The whole variable domain, filled in from reference TRBV5-6 and TRBJ2-1, reads DAGVTQSPTHLIKTRGQQVTLRCSPKSGHDTVSWYQQALGQGPQFIFQYYEEEERQRGNFPDRFSGHQFPNYSSELNVNALLLGDSALYLCASSLDGLASGRANNEQFFGPGTRLTVL.

This clone was seen a handful of times. The chain recombines TRBV6-5 with TRBJ2-7; TRBD2 aligns across 14 bases. The CDR3 consists of 15 residues. In germline, CDR1 is MNHEY, CDR2 SVGAGI. V was pared by 6 bases and J by 4 bases, with 5 bases of the junction left unmatched. This chain's CDR3 is CASRGGLAGVYEQYV. In DNA, the CDR3 is TGTGCCAGCAGGGGGGGACTAGCGGGAGTTTACGAGCAGTACGTC.

The genes are TRBV6-2 or TRBV6-3 and TRBJ1-6; D gene ambiguous. CDR3 length: 16 amino acids. From germline, CDR1 is MNHEY and CDR2 SVGEGT. Trimming took off 5 bases at V and 8 bases at J, with 19 bases between the two ends. For the CDR3, the DNA is TGTGCCAGCAGTACCCTGACCGGGAATCCGGATTCACCCCTCCACTTT. Amino acids: CASSTLTGNPDSPLHF.

This clone was counted once. The genes are TRBV19 and TRBJ2-7, with 10 bases lining up with TRBD1. This CDR3 region has 20 residues. Trimming removed 3 bases from V and 0 bases from J; junction bases left unmatched: 17. Germline assignment: CDR1 LNHDA and CDR2 SQIVND (reference sequence). CDR3 in amino acids: CASSIPPGQGPIQVSYEQYV. The CDR3 DNA reads as TGTGCCAGTAGTATTCCTCCGGGACAGGGGCCGATCCAGGTCTCCTACGAGCAGTACGTC.

This sequence joins TRBV2 and TRBJ1-1, with D possibly being TRBD1 (6 bases). Looked up from germline, CDR1 is SNHLY and CDR2 is FYNNEI. Trimming removed 9 bases from V and 0 bases from J, with 14 bases in between. This CDR3 is built from 14 residues. CDR3 coding DNA: TGTGCCAGACAGGGTTGGGAGATGAACACTGAAGCTTTCTTT. Encoded protein: CARQGWEMNTEAFF.

The CDR3 spells CASSQATGGVYGGYTF. CDR3 DNA: TGTGCCAGCAGCCAAGCTACAGGGGGCGTGTATGGTGGCTACACCTTC. The chain couples TRBV5-5 to TRBJ1-2, with TRBD1 matching over 9 bases. The germline V gene has CDR1 SGHKS and CDR2 YYEKEE (reference sequence). The CDR3 length is 16 residues. J was trimmed by 7 bases and V by 4 bases; bases with no gene match: 14. The full variable domain, rest sourced from reference TRBV5-5 and TRBJ1-2, is DAGVTQSPTHLIKTRGQQVTLRCSPISGHKSVSWYQQVLGQGPQFIFQYYEKEERGRGNFPDRFSARQFPNYSSELNVNALLLGDSALYLCASSQATGGVYGGYTFGSGTRLTVV.

The V call is TRBV18, the J call TRBJ2-3; 13 bases map to TRBD2. Germline CDR1 is KGHSH and CDR2 is LQKENI. V dropped 5 bases and J dropped 2; count of bases not matched to a gene: 10. The CDR3 consists of 18 residues. CDR3 amino acids: CASSTWTSGGLHTDTQYF. Written as DNA, the CDR3 is TGTGCCAGCTCAACCTGGACTAGCGGGGGCCTTCACACAGATACGCAGTATTTT.

The V and J genes are TRBV18 and TRBJ2-3, with 10 bases matching TRBD2. The V and J ends lost 4 bases and 5 bases, in that order; junction bases with no gene match: 9. The CDR3 contains 16 residues. Germline V CDR1 and CDR2: KGHSH, LQKENI. The CDR3 DNA reads TGTGCCAGCTCACTAGATACTAGCGGGGCCAGAGATACGCAGTATTTT. Encoded protein: CASSLDTSGARDTQYF.

The rearrangement joins TRBV14 to TRBJ1-2, with D perhaps TRBD1 (6 bases). CDR1 is SGHDN, CDR2 FVKESK, per germline. The V end lost 2 bases, the J end lost 4 bases, and 8 bases lay between the germline ends. This CDR3 is 13 amino acids long. This CDR3 reads CASSQTGSYGYTF. CDR3 nucleotide sequence: TGTGCCAGCAGCCAAACAGGGAGCTATGGCTACACCTTC.